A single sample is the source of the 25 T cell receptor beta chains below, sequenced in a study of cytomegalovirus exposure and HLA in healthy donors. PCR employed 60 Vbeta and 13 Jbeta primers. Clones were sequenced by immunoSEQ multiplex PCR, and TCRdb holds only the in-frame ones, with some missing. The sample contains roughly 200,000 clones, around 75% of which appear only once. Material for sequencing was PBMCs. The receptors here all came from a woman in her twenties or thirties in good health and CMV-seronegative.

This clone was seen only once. As DNA, the CDR3 is TGTGCCAGCAGTAAGGGGGACACGGGGCACAATGAGCAGTTCTTC. Residues: CASSKGDTGHNEQFF. V usage is TRBV27 and J usage is TRBJ2-1; D is possibly TRBD1 (6 bases). This CDR3 contains 15 residues. Trimming removed 5 bases from V and 5 bases from J, with 16 bases in between. CDR1 and CDR2 (germline): MNHEY, SMNVEV (reference sequence).

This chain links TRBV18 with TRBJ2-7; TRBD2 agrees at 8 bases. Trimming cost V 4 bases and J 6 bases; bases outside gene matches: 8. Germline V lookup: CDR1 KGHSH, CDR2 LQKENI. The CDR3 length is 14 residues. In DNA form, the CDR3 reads TGTGCCAGCTCACTGGGACTAGGTTCGGTCGAGCAGTACTTC. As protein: CASSLGLGSVEQYF.

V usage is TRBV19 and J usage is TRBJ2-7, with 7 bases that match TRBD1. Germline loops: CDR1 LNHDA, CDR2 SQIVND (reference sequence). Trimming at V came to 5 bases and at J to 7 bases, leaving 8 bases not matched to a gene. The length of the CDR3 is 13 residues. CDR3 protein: CASSLRQGLEQYF. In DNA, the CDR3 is TGTGCCAGTAGTTTACGACAGGGTCTGGAGCAGTACTTC.

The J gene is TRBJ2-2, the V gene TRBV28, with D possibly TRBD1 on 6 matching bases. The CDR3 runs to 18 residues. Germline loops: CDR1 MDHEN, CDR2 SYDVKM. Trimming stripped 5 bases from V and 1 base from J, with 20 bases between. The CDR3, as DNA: TGTGCCAGCAGTCCGACTGATGGGACATTCGGGAACACCGGGGAGCTGTTTTTT. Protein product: CASSPTDGTFGNTGELFF. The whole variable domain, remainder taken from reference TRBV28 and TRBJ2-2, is DVKVTQSSRYLVKRTGEKVFLECVQDMDHENMFWYRQDPGLGLRLIYFSYDVKMKEKGDIPEGYSVSREKKERFSLILESASTNQTSMYLCASSPTDGTFGNTGELFFGEGSRLTVL.

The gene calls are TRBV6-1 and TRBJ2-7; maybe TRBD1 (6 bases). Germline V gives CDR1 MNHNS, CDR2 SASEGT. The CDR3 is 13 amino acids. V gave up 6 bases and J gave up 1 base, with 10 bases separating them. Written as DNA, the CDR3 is TGTGCCAGCAGCATGGACAGATCCTACGAGCAGTACTTC. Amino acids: CASSMDRSYEQYF.

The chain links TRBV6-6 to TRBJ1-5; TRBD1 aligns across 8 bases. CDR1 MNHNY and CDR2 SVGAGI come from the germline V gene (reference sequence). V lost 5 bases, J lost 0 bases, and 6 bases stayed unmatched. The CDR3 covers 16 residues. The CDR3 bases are TGTGCCAGCAGTACAAGGACAGGGCGTAGCAATCAGCCCCAGCATTTT. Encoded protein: CASSTRTGRSNQPQHF.

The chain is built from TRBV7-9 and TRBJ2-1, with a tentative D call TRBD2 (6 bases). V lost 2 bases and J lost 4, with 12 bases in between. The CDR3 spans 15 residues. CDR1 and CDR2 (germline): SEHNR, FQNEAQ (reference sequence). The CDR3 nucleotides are TGTGCCAGCAGCTTAACGGGGGAGATTTACAATGAGCAGTTCTTC. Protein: CASSLTGEIYNEQFF.

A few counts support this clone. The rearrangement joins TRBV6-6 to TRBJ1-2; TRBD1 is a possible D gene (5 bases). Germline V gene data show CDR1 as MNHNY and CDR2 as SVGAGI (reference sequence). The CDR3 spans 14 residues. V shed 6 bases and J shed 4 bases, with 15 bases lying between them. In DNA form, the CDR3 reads TGTGCCAGCAGAATAGGGGATCGGGCCTATGGCTACACCTTC. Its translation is CASRIGDRAYGYTF.

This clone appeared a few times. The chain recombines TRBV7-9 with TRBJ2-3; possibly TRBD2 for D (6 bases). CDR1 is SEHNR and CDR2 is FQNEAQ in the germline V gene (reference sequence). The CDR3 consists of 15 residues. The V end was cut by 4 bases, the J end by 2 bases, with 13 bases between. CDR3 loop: CASSSLRGYTDTQYF. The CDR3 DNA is TGTGCCAGCAGCTCTCTGCGGGGCTACACAGATACGCAGTATTTT.

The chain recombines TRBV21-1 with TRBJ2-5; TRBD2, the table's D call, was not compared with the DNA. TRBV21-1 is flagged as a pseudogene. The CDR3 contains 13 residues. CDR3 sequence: CASSTTREETQYF. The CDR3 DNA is TGTGCCAGCAGCACGACTAGGGAAGAGACCCAGTACTTC.

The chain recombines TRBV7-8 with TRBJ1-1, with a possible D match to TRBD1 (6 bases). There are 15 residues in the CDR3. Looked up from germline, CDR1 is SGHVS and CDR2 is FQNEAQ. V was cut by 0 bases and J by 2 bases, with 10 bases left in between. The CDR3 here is CASSLAGGLNTEAFF. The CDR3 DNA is TGTGCCAGCAGCTTAGCCGGGGGGCTAAACACTGAAGCTTTCTTT. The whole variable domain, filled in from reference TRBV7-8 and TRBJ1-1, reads GAGVSQSPRYKVAKRGQDVALRCDPISGHVSLFWYQQALGQGPEFLTYFQNEAQLDKSGLPSDRFFAERPEGSVSTLKIQRTQQEDSAVYLCASSLAGGLNTEAFFGQGTRLTVV.

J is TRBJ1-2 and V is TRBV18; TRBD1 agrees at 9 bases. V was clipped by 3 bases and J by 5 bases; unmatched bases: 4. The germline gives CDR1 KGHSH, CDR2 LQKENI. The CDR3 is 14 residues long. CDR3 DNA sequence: TGTGCCAGCTCACCGGGGGACAGGGATTATGGCTACACCTTC. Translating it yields CASSPGDRDYGYTF.

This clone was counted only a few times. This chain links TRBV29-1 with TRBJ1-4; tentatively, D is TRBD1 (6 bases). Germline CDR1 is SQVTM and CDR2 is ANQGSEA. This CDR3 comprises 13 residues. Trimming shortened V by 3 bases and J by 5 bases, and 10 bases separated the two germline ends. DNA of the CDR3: TGCAGCGTTGAGGGGGGGCCGAATGAAAAACTGTTTTTT. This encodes CSVEGGPNEKLFF.

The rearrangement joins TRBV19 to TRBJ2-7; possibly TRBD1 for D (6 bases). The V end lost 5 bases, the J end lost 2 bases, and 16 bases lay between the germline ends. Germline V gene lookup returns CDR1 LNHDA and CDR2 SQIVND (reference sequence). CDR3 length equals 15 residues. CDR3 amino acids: CASSFKRDTPYEQYF. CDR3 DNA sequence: TGTGCCAGTAGTTTCAAACGGGACACCCCCTACGAGCAGTACTTC.

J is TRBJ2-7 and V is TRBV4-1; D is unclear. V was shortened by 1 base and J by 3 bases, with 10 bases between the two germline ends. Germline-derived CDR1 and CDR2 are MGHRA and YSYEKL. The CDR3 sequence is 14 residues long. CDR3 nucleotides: TGCGCCAGCAGCCAAGTCTCACAGTTCTACGAGCAGTACTTC. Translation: CASSQVSQFYEQYF.

The CDR3 loop is CASSQGSGNTIYF. In DNA form, the CDR3 reads TGTGCCAGCAGCCAGGGGTCTGGAAACACCATATATTTT. The gene calls are TRBV11-3 and TRBJ1-3; tentatively, D is TRBD1 (6 bases). V was cut by 5 bases and J by 1 base, with 6 bases left in between. CDR1 is SGHNT, CDR2 YENEEA, per germline. The length of the CDR3 is 13 residues.

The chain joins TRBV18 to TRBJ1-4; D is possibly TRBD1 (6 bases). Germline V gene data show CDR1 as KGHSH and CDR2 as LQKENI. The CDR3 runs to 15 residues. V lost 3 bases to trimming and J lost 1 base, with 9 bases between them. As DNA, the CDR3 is TGTGCCAGCTCACCTCAGGGGCGAACTAATGAAAAACTGTTTTTT. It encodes CASSPQGRTNEKLFF.

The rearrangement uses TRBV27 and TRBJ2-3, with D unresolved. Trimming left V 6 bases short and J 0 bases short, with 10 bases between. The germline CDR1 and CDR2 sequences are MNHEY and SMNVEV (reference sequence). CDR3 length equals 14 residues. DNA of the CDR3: TGTGCCAGCAGCTGGGCAGGTAGCACAGATACGCAGTATTTT. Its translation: CASSWAGSTDTQYF.

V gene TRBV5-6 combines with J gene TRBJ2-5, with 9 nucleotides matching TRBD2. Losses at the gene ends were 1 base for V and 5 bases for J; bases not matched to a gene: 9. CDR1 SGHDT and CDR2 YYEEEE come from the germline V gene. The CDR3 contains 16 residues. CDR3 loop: CASSLRLAGMGETQYF. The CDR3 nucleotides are TGTGCCAGCAGCTTGCGGCTAGCGGGAATGGGGGAGACCCAGTACTTC.

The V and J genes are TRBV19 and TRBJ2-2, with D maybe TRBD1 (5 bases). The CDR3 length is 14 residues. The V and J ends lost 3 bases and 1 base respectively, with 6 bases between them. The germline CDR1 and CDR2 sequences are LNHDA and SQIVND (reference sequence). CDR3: CASSIRGNTGELFF. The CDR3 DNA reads TGTGCCAGTAGTATTAGGGGGAACACCGGGGAGCTGTTTTTT.

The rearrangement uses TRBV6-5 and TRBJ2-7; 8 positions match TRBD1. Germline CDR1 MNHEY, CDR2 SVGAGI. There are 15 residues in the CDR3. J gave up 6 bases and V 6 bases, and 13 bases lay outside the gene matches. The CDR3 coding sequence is TGTGCCAGCAGACCTACCGGGACAGGTGGAGCCGAGCAGTACTTC. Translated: CASRPTGTGGAEQYF.

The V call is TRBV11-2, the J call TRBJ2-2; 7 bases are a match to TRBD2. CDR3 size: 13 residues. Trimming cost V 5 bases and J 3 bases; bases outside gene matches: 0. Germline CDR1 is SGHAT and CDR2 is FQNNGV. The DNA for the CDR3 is TGTGCCAGCAGCCTAGCGGACACCGGGGAGCTGTTTTTT. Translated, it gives CASSLADTGELFF.

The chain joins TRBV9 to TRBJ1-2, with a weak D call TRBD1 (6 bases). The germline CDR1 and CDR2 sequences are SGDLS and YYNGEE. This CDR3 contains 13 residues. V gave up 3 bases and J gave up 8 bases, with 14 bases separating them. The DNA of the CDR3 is TGTGCCAGCAGCGCAGGGGAGTTAAGAGGCTACACCTTC. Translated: CASSAGELRGYTF.

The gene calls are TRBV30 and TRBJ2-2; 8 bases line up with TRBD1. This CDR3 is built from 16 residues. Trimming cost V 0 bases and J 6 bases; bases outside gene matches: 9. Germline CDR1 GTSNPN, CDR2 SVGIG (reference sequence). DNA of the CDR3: TGTGCCTGGAGTGTCCCGGACAGGGTAGTAGCCGGGGAGCTGTTTTTT. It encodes CAWSVPDRVVAGELFF.

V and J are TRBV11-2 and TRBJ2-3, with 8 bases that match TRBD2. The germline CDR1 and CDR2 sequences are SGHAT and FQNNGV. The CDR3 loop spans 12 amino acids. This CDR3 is CACGRITDTQYF. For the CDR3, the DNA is TGTGCTTGCGGGAGGATCACAGATACGCAGTATTTT. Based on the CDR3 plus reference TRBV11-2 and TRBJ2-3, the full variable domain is EAGVAQSPRYKIIEKRQSVAFWCNPISGHATLYWYQQILGQGPKLLIQFQNNGVVDDSQLPKDRFSAERLKGVDSTLKIQPAKLEDSAVYLCACGRITDTQYFGPGTRLTVL.